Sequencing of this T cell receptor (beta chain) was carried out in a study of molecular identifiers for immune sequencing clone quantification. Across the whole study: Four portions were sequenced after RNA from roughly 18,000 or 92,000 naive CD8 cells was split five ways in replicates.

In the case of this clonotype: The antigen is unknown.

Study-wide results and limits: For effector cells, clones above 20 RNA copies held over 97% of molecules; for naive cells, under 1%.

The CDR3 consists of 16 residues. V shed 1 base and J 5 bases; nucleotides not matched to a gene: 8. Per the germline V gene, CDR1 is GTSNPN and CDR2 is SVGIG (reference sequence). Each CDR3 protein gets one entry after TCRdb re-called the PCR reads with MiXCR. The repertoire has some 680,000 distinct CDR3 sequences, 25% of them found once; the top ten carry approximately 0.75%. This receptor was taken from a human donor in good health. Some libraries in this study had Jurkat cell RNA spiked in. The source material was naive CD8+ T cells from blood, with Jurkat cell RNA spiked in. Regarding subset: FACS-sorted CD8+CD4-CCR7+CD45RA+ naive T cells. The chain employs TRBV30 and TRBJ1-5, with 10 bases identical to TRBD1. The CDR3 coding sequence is TGTGCCTGGAGTGGGGCCGGGGACAGGGGCGATCAGCCCCAGCATTTT. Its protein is CAWSGAGDRGDQPQHF.